A single sample gave rise to the 2 T cell receptor beta chains below, sequenced in a study of early stage breast cancer tumors. Clones were read by immunoSEQ multiplex PCR, and TCRdb kept only the in-frame ones, dropping some. This table has 35,000 to 45,000 clones, around 68% appearing once. Material for sequencing was blood. Receptors were obtained from a person aged 55 to 75 with breast cancer.

The rearrangement uses TRBV9 and TRBJ2-5; D is perhaps TRBD1 (5 bases). There are 16 residues in the CDR3. Trimming stripped 1 base from V and 5 bases from J, with 18 bases between. The germline V gene encodes CDR1 SGDLS and CDR2 YYNGEE. The CDR3 sequence: CASSVRTGPFGETQYF. CDR3 in DNA: TGTGCCAGCAGCGTAAGAACAGGCCCTTTCGGGGAGACCCAGTACTTC.

This clone was found a few times. J is TRBJ1-1 and V is TRBV5-4, with a weak D call TRBD1 (5 bases). CDR3 size: 12 residues. The germline V gene encodes CDR1 SGHNT and CDR2 YYREEE (reference sequence). V lost 0 bases and J lost 7, with 7 bases in between. The CDR3: CASSLDQGEAFF. CDR3 DNA: TGTGCCAGCAGCTTGGACCAGGGTGAAGCTTTCTTT.